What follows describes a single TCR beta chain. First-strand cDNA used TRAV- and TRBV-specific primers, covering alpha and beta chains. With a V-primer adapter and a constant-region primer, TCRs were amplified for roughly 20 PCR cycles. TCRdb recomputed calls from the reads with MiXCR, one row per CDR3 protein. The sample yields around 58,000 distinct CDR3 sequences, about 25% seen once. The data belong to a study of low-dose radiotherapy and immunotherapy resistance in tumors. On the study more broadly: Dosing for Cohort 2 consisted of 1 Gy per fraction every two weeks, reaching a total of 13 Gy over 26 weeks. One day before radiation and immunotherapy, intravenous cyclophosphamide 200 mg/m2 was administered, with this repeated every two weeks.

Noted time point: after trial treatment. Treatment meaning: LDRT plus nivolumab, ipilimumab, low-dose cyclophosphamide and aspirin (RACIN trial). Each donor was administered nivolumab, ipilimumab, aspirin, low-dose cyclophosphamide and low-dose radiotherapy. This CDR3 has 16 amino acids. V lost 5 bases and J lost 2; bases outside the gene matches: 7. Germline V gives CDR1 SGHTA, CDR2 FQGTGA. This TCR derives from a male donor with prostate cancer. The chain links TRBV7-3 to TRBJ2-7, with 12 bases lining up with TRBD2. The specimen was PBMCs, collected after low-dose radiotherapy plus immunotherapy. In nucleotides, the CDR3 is TGTGCCAGCAGCGTAAACCCTAGCGGGGGGGCCTACGAGCAGTACTTC. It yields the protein CASSVNPSGGAYEQYF.